This section outlines one TCR beta chain sequence together with its context. Its specificity is unknown. The CDR3 length is 16 residues. With 5 bases removed from V and 2 bases from J, the gap between germline ends came to 17 bases. The germline CDR1 and CDR2 sequences are WNHNN and SYGVQD (reference sequence). 13 Jbeta primers and 60 Vbeta primers were used for the PCR. Original processing notes: Among the unique TCR beta chains that a later analysis counted, about 79 million in all, approximately 12 million were shared. Using immunoSEQ multiplex PCR, the repertoire was profiled, and TCRdb retains in-frame clones only, with some absent. That table gives V, J and clone size, and the DNA gave D and trimming. The sample comprises more than 80,000 clones, approximately 81% of which are singletons, and 1% to 1.5% rests with the top ten. The data stem from a study of cytomegalovirus exposure and HLA in healthy donors. Overall study findings and caveats: Within a later analysis, the majority of CMV-associated TCR beta chains appeared HLA-restricted. Later analysis identified a missense DCLRE1C variant that was linked to TCR beta V- and J-gene trimming. Association with HLA alleles at 0.05 false discovery rate was found for 17,000 or so TCR beta sequences in a later analysis.

The source of this sequence is a girl aged 2-9 years in good health and CMV-seropositive. Sequences were obtained from PBMCs. This chain connects TRBV10-1 to TRBJ2-3; D is perhaps TRBD2 (6 bases). CDR3 nucleotide sequence: TGCGCCAGCAGTACCATAAGCGGGCCAACCACAGATACGCAGTATTTT. Translation: CASSTISGPTTDTQYF.